The clone carrying this T cell receptor beta chain was seen a handful of times. Its antigen remains unidentified. This sample is part of a study of T cell repertoires in cytomegalovirus infection. TCRdb re-called the reads with MiXCR, one entry per CDR3 protein. The table shows approximately 50,000 distinct CDR3 sequences, with roughly 20% occurring only once. The V segment lost 5 bases and the J segment 5 bases; nucleotides outside the gene matches: 12. This CDR3 is built from 16 residues. The germline CDR1 and CDR2 sequences are SGHAT and FQNNGV. The material was CD8+ T cells from cultured PBMCs, obtained from culture after CMV antigen stimulation. This receptor was identified in a human donor in good health (CMV status not recorded). Some clones in this sample may be carry-over from other donors' samples. The chain uses TRBV11-2 and TRBJ1-1; 9 bases map to TRBD1. CDR3 residues: CASSPILDRGRTEAFF. The CDR3 DNA reads TGTGCCAGCAGCCCCATATTGGACAGGGGAAGGACTGAAGCTTTCTTT.